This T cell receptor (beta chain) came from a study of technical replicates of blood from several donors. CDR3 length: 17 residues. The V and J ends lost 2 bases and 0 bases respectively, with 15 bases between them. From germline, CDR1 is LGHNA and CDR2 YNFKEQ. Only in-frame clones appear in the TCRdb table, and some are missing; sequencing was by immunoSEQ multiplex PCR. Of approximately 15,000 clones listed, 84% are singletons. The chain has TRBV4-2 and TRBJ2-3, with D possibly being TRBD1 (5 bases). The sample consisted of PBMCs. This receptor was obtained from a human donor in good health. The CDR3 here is CASSQSQGEPSTDTQYF. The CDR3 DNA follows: TGTGCCAGCAGCCAATCCCAAGGGGAACCTAGCACAGATACGCAGTATTTT.